This TCR beta chain was sequenced for a study of blood T cell repertoires in COVID-19. Study information: Specimens from acute and convalescent COVID-19 originated in the United States, Italy and Spain. Nucleic acid was either cDNA or gDNA, and it came from T cells, B-cell-depleted T cells, or PBMCs.

Per the original methods: Reference gene primer amplification gave estimated nucleated cell counts. Sequenced by immunoSEQ multiplex PCR; TCRdb stores in-frame clones only, minus some. V, J and clone size were drawn from that table, and D and trimming were deduced from the DNA. The sample lists tens of thousands of clones; 82% were seen once. The V gene lost 4 bases and the J gene lost 8 bases, with 14 bases spanning the gap. This CDR3 is built from 13 residues. Germline V lookup: CDR1 SQVTM, CDR2 ANQGSEA. Sequencing was performed on peripheral blood. The origin of this receptor is a human donor with acute or convalescent COVID-19. The donor label of this sample is uncertain. J is TRBJ1-4 and V is TRBV29-1; D gene uncertain. The CDR3 protein is CSVASTTGEKLFF. Written as DNA, the CDR3 is TGCAGCGTTGCCAGTACTACGGGAGAAAAACTGTTTTTT.